This TCR beta chain was sequenced for a study of T cell responses to AZD1222 COVID-19 vaccine. Study details: Pooling covered second doses at about 4 or about 12 weeks.

V shed 7 bases and J shed 4 bases, with 14 bases lying between them. CDR1 is MNHEY, CDR2 SMNVEV, per germline (reference sequence). The CDR3 covers 14 residues. Notes on this clone: What it recognizes is unknown.

General study results and limits: Among AZD1222 vaccinees, only six were seropositive at baseline. Every sample of the repertoires postdated the peak T cell response.

The table came from immunoSEQ multiplex PCR; TCRdb's copy has only in-frame clones and leaves some out. Here the sample spans approximately 180,000 clones, 80% to 90% being singletons. The chain recombines TRBV27 with TRBJ2-1; D ambiguous. The sequence came from an adult in good health. The source material was peripheral blood, sampled on day 0 of AZD1222 vaccination. CDR3 protein: CASTPSLSYNEQFF. The DNA of the CDR3 is TGTGCCAGCACCCCGTCCCTCAGTTACAATGAGCAGTTCTTC.